This T cell receptor beta chain derives from a study of blood T cell repertoires in COVID-19 (TCRdb year 2020). General notes on the study: The collaborator samples originated in the United States, Italy and Spain and spanned the acute and convalescent phases of COVID-19. The prospective study material was composed of cDNA or gDNA derived from T cells, B-cell-depleted T cells, or PBMCs. Subjects who had been exposed to COVID-19, were actively infected with it, or had recovered from it provided the deeply sampled blood TCRbeta repertoires that made up the dataset. The repertoires were made available in a free public database intended to serve as a resource for research on the immune response to SARS-CoV-2. Samples came from the ongoing ImmuneRACE study (first 160 participants) plus 1,254 subjects from 6 global collaborators. Nearly every sample came with metadata listing a de-identified subject ID, COVID-19 status, age in years and sex. Where available, HLA class I and class II types were taken from metadata supplied by the sample provider and were not determined by assay-based typing. Results and caveats for the whole study, not just this receptor: Clinical and demographic metadata were provided uncurated, with the amount varying by source and participant.

The collaborating institutions used their own protocols to collect whole blood in K2EDTA tubes. For TCRbeta analysis, collaborator samples were shipped as frozen whole blood, as isolated PBMCs, or as DNA extracted from either sample type. The germline V gene (reference sequence) supplies CDR1 SGHKS and CDR2 YYEKEE. V is pared back by 6 bases and J by 5 bases, with 23 bases lying between the germline termini. The CDR3 starts with the cysteine, ends with the phenylalanine, and has 16 residues. This entry keeps only the CDR3 DNA: 48 bases, framed from base 1. TCRbeta CDR3 regions were amplified from genomic DNA using the immunoSEQ Assay, a bias-controlled multiplex PCR. The study's own analysis went as follows. The number of nucleated cells in each sample was estimated from the amplification of reference gene primers within the assay. To quantify the absolute abundance of each unique TCRbeta CDR3 rearrangement, sequence reads were collapsed and filtered. For each sample, productive Simpson clonality was calculated by taking the square root of Simpson's diversity index across productive rearrangements. Sourced from immuneACCESS, this table was stored by TCRdb with only in-frame sequences that have V and J called. A share of the clones is absent; for the studies checked, an unresolved V gene accounts for under half, and the remainder has no known explanation. V and J calls and clone size follow that table, whereas D and trimming were derived from the DNA. Counted in this sample were some 97,000 clones; around 85% of them appeared once. The top ten clones comprise 9.5% to 15% of the sample.

In the case of this clone: The antigen this receptor binds is unknown. There are no base qualities to consult, and no much larger clone falls within one base.

This sequence originates from a human donor in a cohort sampled during active COVID-19. The chain couples TRBV5-5 to TRBJ1-1; a weak D assignment points to TRBD1 (5 bases agree). What was sequenced was peripheral blood. The DNA is TGTGCCAGCAAACCCGGGTGGGGGACCGGGGGGACTGAAGCTTTCTTT. Translated, it reads CASKPGWGTGGTEAFF.